The present T cell receptor (beta chain) was sequenced within a study of identical twins. Findings of the study overall: Out-of-frame alpha sequences that twins shared showed excess low generation probability. Within beta out-of-frame sequences, the excess sharing observed between twins was weaker.

TCRdb itself ran the 5' RACE reads through MiXCR, one entry per CDR3 protein. The sample has hundreds of thousands of distinct CDR3 sequences, roughly 18% seen once. As concerns this clonotype: Its target is not known.

Germline V gives CDR1 SGHTA, CDR2 FQGNSA. The CDR3 has 16 amino acids. Deletions cut 1 base from V and 0 bases from J, with 12 bases between. The sample also formed part of further work on T cells expressing NK-cell markers. According to that study: Serological testing identified seven of the eight sequenced donors as HCMV-seropositive and one as seronegative. Roughly 6 of the donors carried dominant NKG2C+ clonotypes that took up roughly 1.0-8% of their CD8+ T cells.

This receptor was taken from a woman in her late teens or twenties in good health. Sequenced sample: PBMCs. The chain carries TRBV7-2 and TRBJ1-2; the D is unclear. The CDR3: CASSLGGPQANYGYTF. CDR3 bases: TGTGCCAGCAGCTTAGGAGGGCCCCAAGCTAACTATGGCTACACCTTC.